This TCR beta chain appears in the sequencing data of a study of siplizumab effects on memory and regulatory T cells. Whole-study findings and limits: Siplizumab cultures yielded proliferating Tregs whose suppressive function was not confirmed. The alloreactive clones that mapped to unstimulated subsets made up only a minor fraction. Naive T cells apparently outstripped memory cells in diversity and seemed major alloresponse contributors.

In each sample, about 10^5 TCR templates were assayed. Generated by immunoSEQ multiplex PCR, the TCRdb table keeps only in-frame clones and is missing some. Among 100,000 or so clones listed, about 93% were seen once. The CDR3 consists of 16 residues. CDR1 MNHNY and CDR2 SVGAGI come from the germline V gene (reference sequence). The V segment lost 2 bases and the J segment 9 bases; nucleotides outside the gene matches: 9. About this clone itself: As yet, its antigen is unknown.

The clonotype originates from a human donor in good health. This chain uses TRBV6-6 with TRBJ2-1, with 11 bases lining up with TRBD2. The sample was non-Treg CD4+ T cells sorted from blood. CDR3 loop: CASSYPLAGGSGEQFF. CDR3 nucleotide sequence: TGTGCCAGCAGTTACCCCCTAGCGGGAGGTTCTGGTGAGCAGTTCTTC.